A selection of T cell receptor beta chains follows, all from one sample in a study of cytomegalovirus exposure and HLA in healthy donors. Some clones are missing from TCRdb's copy, which holds only in-frame ones; the method was immunoSEQ multiplex PCR. The sample gives under 90,000 clones, over 80% of which show up once; around 2.3% is in the top ten. Source material: PBMCs. The receptors here all came from a man aged 18 to 30 in good health and CMV-seronegative. CDR3s include the opening cysteine and the closing phenylalanine or tryptophan. D genes are given only for firm matches. Size values are once, few and many counts, or a class for expanded clones, and some rows have none.

>.|.|TRBV28|11|TRBJ2-7
CASSSVYEQYF
TGTGCCAGCAGTTCCGTCTACGAGCAGTACTTC
>TRBD2|.|TRBV7-2|18|TRBJ2-6
CASSPRPSGSSGANVLTF
TGTGCCAGCAGCCCCAGGCCTAGCGGGAGCTCTGGGGCCAACGTCCTGACTTTC
>TRBD2|once|TRBV28|17|TRBJ2-5
CASSLLGLAGGPGEQYF
TGTGCCAGCAGTTTATTGGGACTAGCGGGAGGGCCGGGTGAGCAGTACTTC
>TRBD1|.|TRBV7-8|15|TRBJ1-6
CASSLVGTGDSPLHF
TGTGCCAGCAGCTTAGTGGGGACAGGGGATTCACCCCTCCACTTT
>TRBD2|.|TRBV7-9|14|TRBJ2-1
CASSGSGFSNEQFF
TGTGCCAGCAGCGGTAGCGGGTTTTCCAATGAGCAGTTCTTC
>.|.|TRBV5-5|15|TRBJ2-1
CASSLGGATYNEQFF
TGTGCCAGCAGCTTAGGAGGGGCCACCTACAATGAGCAGTTCTTC
>TRBD1|.|TRBV7-9|13|TRBJ1-2
CASGRQGGYGYTF
TGTGCCAGCGGACGCCAGGGGGGCTATGGCTACACCTTC
>TRBD2|.|TRBV28|16|TRBJ2-1
CASSFRGGRFFNEQFF
TGTGCCAGCAGTTTTCGGGGCGGGAGATTCTTTAATGAGCAGTTCTTC
>TRBD2|.|TRBV4-1|16|TRBJ2-7
CASSQQPGLAAYEQYF
TGCGCCAGCAGCCAACAACCGGGACTAGCAGCCTACGAGCAGTACTTC
>TRBD2|.|TRBV28|21|TRBJ2-1
CASSFSKTSGSYLGSYNEQFF
TGTGCCAGCAGTTTCAGCAAGACTAGCGGGAGTTACTTAGGCTCCTACAATGAGCAGTTCTTC
>.|once|TRBV5-6|12|TRBJ2-5
CASSSQASGQYF
TGTGCCAGCAGCTCTCAGGCGTCCGGACAGTACTTC
>.|once|TRBV5-4|15|TRBJ2-1
CASSAERNVENEQFF
TGTGCCAGCAGCGCCGAGAGGAACGTGGAAAATGAGCAGTTCTTC
>TRBD1|.|TRBV27|15|TRBJ2-7
CASSGFRTGDEGQYF
TGTGCCAGCAGTGGCTTTCGGACAGGCGACGAGGGGCAGTACTTC
>TRBD2|.|TRBV5-6|15|TRBJ2-7
CASSLVAGGNYEQYF
TGTGCCAGCAGCTTGGTGGCGGGAGGGAACTACGAGCAGTACTTC
>TRBD2|.|TRBV29-1|16|TRBJ2-7
CSVVGTSGGSPYEQYF
TGCAGCGTTGTTGGGACTAGCGGGGGGTCCCCCTACGAGCAGTACTTC
>TRBD2|.|TRBV7-9|16|TRBJ2-7
CASSLTRTSGAYEQYF
TGTGCCAGCAGCTTAACGCGGACTAGCGGAGCTTACGAGCAGTACTTC
>.|.|TRBV6-1|15|TRBJ2-1
CASSSRRSSYNEQFF
TGTGCCAGCAGTTCCCGGCGGAGCTCCTACAATGAGCAGTTCTTC
>TRBD2|.|TRBV5-5|15|TRBJ2-1
CASSLVAGEVNEQFF
TGTGCCAGCAGCTTGGTTGCGGGAGAGGTTAATGAGCAGTTCTTC
>TRBD2|.|TRBV11-3|20|TRBJ2-1
CASSLDGDRVWTSRHNEQFF
TGTGCCAGCAGCTTAGATGGGGACCGCGTTTGGACTAGTCGCCACAATGAGCAGTTCTTC
>.|.|TRBV6-5|15|TRBJ2-1
CASSKGVSSYNEQFF
TGTGCCAGTAGCAAAGGGGTTAGCTCCTACAATGAGCAGTTCTTC
>.|.|TRBV5-8|14|TRBJ1-2
CASSLLFRMNGYTF
TGTGCCAGCAGCTTGTTATTCAGGATGAATGGCTACACCTTC
>TRBD1|few|TRBV11-2|15|TRBJ1-2
CASSFGQGAGYGYTF
TGTGCCAGCAGCTTCGGGCAGGGGGCAGGGTATGGCTACACCTTC
>.|.|TRBV9|12|TRBJ2-2
CASGTGGGELFF
TGTGCCAGCGGAACAGGTGGGGGGGAGCTGTTTTTT
>TRBD2|.|TRBV5-1|15|TRBJ2-3
CASSLSGRGGDTQYF
TGCGCCAGCAGCTTGAGCGGGAGAGGGGGAGATACGCAGTATTTT
>TRBD1|once|TRBV6-6|15|TRBJ2-7
CASSYSGTGPYEQYF
TGTGCCAGCAGTTACTCCGGGACAGGGCCCTACGAGCAGTACTTC
>.|.|TRBV5-1|14|TRBJ1-2
CASSLQINNYGYTF
TGCGCCAGCAGCTTACAGATTAATAACTATGGCTACACCTTC
>.|.|TRBV5-1|15|TRBJ1-3
CASSLGGPSGNTIYF
TGCGCCAGCAGCTTGGGGGGGCCCTCTGGAAACACCATATATTTT
>TRBD2|.|TRBV11-1|14|TRBJ2-7
CASQRERDYHEQYF
TGTGCCAGCCAACGAGAGCGGGACTATCACGAGCAGTACTTC
>TRBD1|.|TRBV19|17|TRBJ2-5
CASSQDRGLMGQETQYF
TGTGCCAGTAGTCAGGACAGGGGGCTAATGGGGCAAGAGACCCAGTACTTC
>.|once|TRBV7-2|14|TRBJ1-1
CASSRRDGNTEAFF
TGTGCCAGCAGCCGCCGAGATGGTAACACTGAAGCTTTCTTT
>.|.|TRBV19|14|TRBJ2-7
CASSRGFEGYEQYF
TGTGCCAGTAGTAGAGGGTTCGAGGGCTACGAGCAGTACTTC
>.|.|TRBV5-1|15|TRBJ1-4
CASRRDQTTNEKLFF
TGCGCCAGCCGGCGGGACCAGACAACTAATGAAAAACTGTTTTTT
>.|.|TRBV7-8|14|TRBJ2-2
CASSHPTGSGELFF
TGTGCCAGCAGCCACCCGACAGGATCCGGGGAGCTGTTTTTT
>TRBD2|.|TRBV5-6|16|TRBJ2-1
CASSFTGTSGSYEQFF
TGTGCCAGCAGCTTCACCGGGACTAGCGGGAGTTATGAGCAGTTCTTC
>TRBD2|.|TRBV2|15|TRBJ2-3
CASTITLAATDTQYF
TGTGCCAGCACCATCACCCTAGCGGCCACAGATACGCAGTATTTT
>TRBD2|once|TRBV28|18|TRBJ2-5
CASSSLTSGDGLQETQYF
TGTGCCAGCAGTTCCCTGACTAGCGGAGATGGCCTCCAAGAGACCCAGTACTTC
>.|.|TRBV7-9|13|TRBJ1-2
CASSQTTYGGYTF
TGTGCCAGCAGTCAGACGACTTATGGTGGCTACACCTTC
>TRBD1|.|TRBV5-1|15|TRBJ2-7
CASSLDGTGAYEQYF
TGCGCCAGCAGCTTGGACGGGACAGGGGCCTACGAGCAGTACTTC
>.|.|TRBV28|12|TRBJ2-1
CASSLTWEFRFF
TGTGCCAGCAGTTTAACGTGGGAGTTTCGGTTCTTC
>TRBD1|.|TRBV5-4|15|TRBJ1-1
CASSLHRTGNTEAFF
TGTGCCAGCAGCTTGCACCGGACAGGGAACACTGAAGCTTTCTTT
>TRBD1|.|TRBV28|16|TRBJ2-6
CASSYPTGDRANVLTF
TGTGCCAGCAGTTACCCGACAGGGGACAGGGCCAACGTCCTGACTTTC
>.|.|TRBV5-8|15|TRBJ1-2
CASSWRVLINYGYTF
TGTGCCAGCAGCTGGCGGGTATTGATTAACTATGGCTACACCTTC